The subject of this entry is one TCR beta chain. The protocol was immunoSEQ multiplex PCR, while the TCRdb copy is restricted to in-frame clones and leaves out a portion. In the table there are a few hundred thousand clones, 83% of which are singletons. Germline V gene data show CDR1 as SGHDT and CDR2 as YYEEEE. V shed 9 bases and J shed 1 base, with 23 bases lying between them. The CDR3 contains 16 residues. The sample originates from a study of blood T cell repertoires in COVID-19. The J gene is TRBJ2-7, the V gene TRBV5-6; D may be TRBD2 (7 bases). Sample: peripheral blood. The sequence came from a woman younger than 45 with COVID-19, enrolled during active disease. CDR3 nucleotide sequence: TGTGCCACCAGTTGGGGGTGGGGGGGCGAGTCCTACGAGCAGTACTTC. Its protein is CATSWGWGGESYEQYF.